These 21 T cell receptor beta chains share one sample of origin, sequenced in a study of T cells after yellow fever vaccination. TCRdb processed the 5' RACE reads anew with MiXCR; each CDR3 protein has one entry. The sample has 150,000 to 200,000 distinct CDR3 sequences, approximately 6.2% seen once. The material sequenced was CD4+ T cells sorted from PBMCs, taken on the day of the first yellow fever vaccination. The receptor set was obtained from a man between 18 and 29 years old who received the YFV17D yellow fever vaccine.

Many counts were recorded for this clonotype. The chain recombines TRBV7-2 with TRBJ1-4; 7 nucleotides align to TRBD1. The J segment lost 7 bases and the V segment lost 2 bases, leaving 4 bases of the junction unmatched. The CDR3 loop spans 14 amino acids. Germline V gene sequence: CDR1 SGHTA, CDR2 FQGNSA. CDR3 coding DNA: TGTGCCAGCAGCTTACAAGGGGGCTTTGAAAAACTGTTTTTT. Protein: CASSLQGGFEKLFF. Complete variable domain (other parts from reference TRBV7-2 and TRBJ1-4): GAGVSQSPSNKVTEKGKDVELRCDPISGHTALYWYRQSLGQGLEFLIYFQGNSAPDKSGLPSDRFSAERTGGSVSTLTIQRTQQEDSAVYLCASSLQGGFEKLFFGSGTQLSVL.

This chain connects TRBV25-1 to TRBJ2-6; 9 positions match TRBD1. CDR3 length: 17 residues. The trim removed 6 bases at V and 1 base at J, leaving 7 bases unmatched. The germline V gene encodes CDR1 MGHDK and CDR2 SYGVNS. CDR3 protein: CASRGTGSQSGANVLTF. Here the CDR3 DNA reads TGTGCCAGCAGGGGGACAGGGTCGCAGTCTGGGGCCAACGTCCTGACTTTC.

This clonotype occurred many times. The V call is TRBV27, the J call TRBJ1-2; maybe TRBD1 (6 bases). Germline CDR1 reads MNHEY; CDR2 reads SMNVEV (reference sequence). The germline V and J ends were trimmed by 5 bases and 0 bases, with 19 bases remaining between them. There are 17 residues in the CDR3. This chain's CDR3 is CASSITGTTLANYGYTF. DNA of the CDR3: TGTGCCAGCAGTATAACAGGGACAACCTTAGCTAACTATGGCTACACCTTC.

This clonotype was detected ten times or more. The chain uses TRBV18 and TRBJ2-3, with a possible D match to TRBD2 (6 bases). CDR3 length: 13 amino acids. V shed 6 bases and J shed 6 bases, with 13 bases lying between them. The V gene's germline CDR1 is KGHSH and CDR2 LQKENI. DNA for the CDR3: TGTGCCAGCTCGCCGCCTGGGGGGGATACGCAGTATTTT. Its protein product is CASSPPGGDTQYF. The variable domain in full, with the rest retrieved from reference TRBV18 and TRBJ2-3, is NAGVMQNPRHLVRRRGQEARLRCSPMKGHSHVYWYRQLPEEGLKFMVYLQKENIIDESGMPKERFSAEFPKEGPSILRIQQVVRGDSAAYFCASSPPGGDTQYFGPGTRLTVL.

The CDR3: CASSVLWDRENEQYF. DNA for the CDR3: TGTGCCAGCAGCGTCCTTTGGGACAGGGAGAACGAGCAGTACTTC. J is TRBJ2-7 and V is TRBV4-2, with 9 bases identical to TRBD1. With 5 bases clipped from V and 5 bases from J, the junction kept 10 bases outside the gene matches. In germline, CDR1 is LGHNA, CDR2 YNFKEQ. The CDR3 is 15 amino acids.

A few counts support this clonotype. This sequence joins TRBV12-3 or TRBV12-4 and TRBJ1-2; a weak D match, TRBD1 (5 bases). The V and J ends lost 2 bases and 8 bases respectively, with 12 bases between them. The length of the CDR3 is 13 residues. The CDR3 DNA reads as TGTGCCAGCAGTTTACCTCCCGGGGGGGGCTACACCTTC. It codes for CASSLPPGGGYTF.

This CDR3 reads CASSFGGGKVFAYEQYF. The DNA of the CDR3 is TGTGCCAGCAGTTTTGGAGGCGGGAAGGTCTTCGCCTACGAGCAGTACTTC. The chain recombines TRBV28 with TRBJ2-7; TRBD2 might be the D (6 bases). The CDR3 runs 17 residues. Trimming took off 3 bases at V and 2 bases at J, with 20 bases between the two ends. CDR1 is MDHEN, CDR2 SYDVKM, per germline.

This clonotype was picked up many times. V gene TRBV2 combines with J gene TRBJ2-2, with 7 bases that match TRBD1. V was pared by 4 bases and J by 2 bases, with 13 bases of the junction left unmatched. This CDR3 region has 18 residues. From germline, CDR1 is SNHLY and CDR2 FYNNEI. This CDR3 reads CASSGQGVVYLNTGELFF. In DNA form, the CDR3 reads TGTGCCAGCAGTGGACAGGGAGTAGTGTATCTAAACACCGGGGAGCTGTTTTTT.

This clonotype was detected a few times. This chain joins TRBV2 and TRBJ2-3; TRBD2 agrees at 9 bases. CDR1 is SNHLY and CDR2 is FYNNEI in the germline V gene. The CDR3 runs 13 residues. J lost 5 bases, V lost 6 bases, and 3 bases had no gene match. The CDR3 reads CASRETSGDTQYF. CDR3 bases: TGTGCCAGCAGAGAGACTAGCGGAGATACGCAGTATTTT.

This clonotype appeared many times. V usage is TRBV19 and J usage is TRBJ2-1, with D uncertain. Germline lookup yields CDR1 LNHDA and CDR2 SQIVND (reference sequence). CDR3 length equals 15 residues. V lost 5 bases and J lost 5, with 16 bases in between. This CDR3 reads CASSVQSRSDNEQFF. In DNA form, the CDR3 reads TGTGCCAGTAGTGTGCAGTCGCGTTCGGACAATGAGCAGTTCTTC. The full variable domain, rest sourced from reference TRBV19 and TRBJ2-1, is DGGITQSPKYLFRKEGQNVTLSCEQNLNHDAMYWYRQDPGQGLRLIYYSQIVNDFQKGDIAEGYSVSREKKESFPLTVTSAQKNPTAFYLCASSVQSRSDNEQFFGPGTRLTVL.

This clonotype was counted ten times or more. V and J are TRBV20-1 and TRBJ1-4, with a possible D match to TRBD1 (6 bases). From germline, CDR1 is DFQATT and CDR2 SNEGSKA (reference sequence). CDR3 length: 13 amino acids. V lost 4 bases to trimming and J lost 5 bases, with 11 bases between them. DNA of the CDR3: TGCAGTGCTAAGGGGGGTCCCAATGAAAAACTGTTTTTT. This gives the protein CSAKGGPNEKLFF.

The table lists this clonotype with many counts. This sequence joins TRBV5-1 and TRBJ1-1; TRBD1 might be the D (5 bases). The ends were cut back, 0 bases at V and 1 base at J, with 7 bases in the middle. Germline CDR1 SGHRS, CDR2 YFSETQ. This CDR3 contains 14 residues. CDR3: CASSLGRGNTEAFF. CDR3 sequence (DNA): TGCGCCAGCAGCTTGGGTAGGGGGAACACTGAAGCTTTCTTT. The entire variable domain, with the rest obtained from reference TRBV5-1 and TRBJ1-1, is as follows: KAGVTQTPRYLIKTRGQQVTLSCSPISGHRSVSWYQQTPGQGLQFLFEYFSETQRNKGNFPGRFSGRQFSNSRSEMNVSTLELGDSALYLCASSLGRGNTEAFFGQGTRLTVV.

This clonotype appeared many times. The CDR3 bases are TGTGCCGCACGATCCCAAGTGGGTCCCTACGAGCAGTACTTC. Translated, it gives CAARSQVGPYEQYF. This chain links TRBV10-3 with TRBJ2-7; D is undetermined. The CDR3 covers 14 residues. The V and J ends lost 11 bases and 2 bases respectively, with 19 bases between them. Germline V gene sequence: CDR1 ENHRY, CDR2 SYGVKD.

The J gene is TRBJ1-5, the V gene TRBV2; D perhaps matches TRBD1 (6 bases). This CDR3 spans 13 amino acids. Germline values: CDR1 SNHLY, CDR2 FYNNEI. V lost 6 bases and J 6 bases, leaving 12 bases between the germline ends. CDR3 sequence (DNA): TGTGCCAGCAGACAGGGAGGGGGTCAGCCCCAGCATTTT. Translating it yields CASRQGGGQPQHF.

This clonotype was observed many times. The chain employs TRBV14 and TRBJ2-2; 7 bases agree with TRBD2. V shed 4 bases and J 6 bases; nucleotides not matched to a gene: 11. CDR3 length equals 16 residues. Germline V gene sequence: CDR1 SGHDN, CDR2 FVKESK. The CDR3 loop is CASSPLGRGVPGELFF. CDR3 sequence (DNA): TGTGCCAGCAGCCCCCTCGGCCGGGGGGTGCCCGGGGAGCTGTTTTTT.

This clonotype was counted many times. This chain joins TRBV7-9 and TRBJ1-4, with D unclear. CDR3 size: 14 residues. V was shortened by 4 bases and J by 8 bases, with 14 bases between the two germline ends. CDR1 and CDR2 (germline): SEHNR, FQNEAQ (reference sequence). The CDR3 loop is CASSSVGSGEKLFF. For the CDR3, the DNA is TGTGCCAGCAGCTCCGTAGGGTCGGGCGAAAAACTGTTTTTT.

The chain combines TRBV4-1 with TRBJ1-1; weak D call: TRBD1 (6 bases). This CDR3 region has 14 residues. Germline V lookup: CDR1 MGHRA, CDR2 YSYEKL. V was pared by 4 bases and J by 5 bases, with 14 bases between. The CDR3 sequence: CASSPGRGGTEAFF. The CDR3 nucleotides are TGCGCCAGCAGCCCAGGGAGGGGGGGGACTGAAGCTTTCTTT.

This clonotype has more than one count but fewer than ten. The chain joins TRBV2 to TRBJ2-5; D unresolved. V gave up 6 bases and J gave up 0 bases, with 5 bases separating them. Germline V lookup: CDR1 SNHLY, CDR2 FYNNEI. The CDR3 covers 12 residues. CDR3 sequence reads: CASSMYQETQYF. The CDR3 DNA sequence: TGTGCCAGCAGCATGTACCAAGAGACCCAGTACTTC.

This clonotype was picked up many times. The chain is built from TRBV20-1 and TRBJ2-7; weak D call: TRBD1 (5 bases). CDR1 is DFQATT, CDR2 SNEGSKA, per germline (reference sequence). V lost 3 bases and J 7 bases, leaving 7 bases between the germline ends. The length of the CDR3 is 10 residues. The CDR3 nucleotides read TGCAGTGCTAGCGCAGGGGAGCAGTACGTC. The encoded protein is CSASAGEQYV.

J is TRBJ1-4 and V is TRBV30; D not certain. Germline V lookup: CDR1 GTSNPN, CDR2 SVGIG (reference sequence). Trimming cost V 2 bases and J 6 bases, with 10 bases left between them. CDR3 size: 13 residues. CDR3 region: CAWSSNGHEKLFF. The CDR3 nucleotides read TGTGCCTGGAGTAGCAATGGGCATGAAAAACTGTTTTTT.

A few counts support this clonotype. The CDR3 sequence: CASSLDGGAHNEQFF. CDR3 bases: TGTGCCAGCAGCTTGGACGGGGGGGCCCACAATGAGCAGTTCTTC. This chain joins TRBV7-2 and TRBJ2-1; 8 bases align to TRBD2. The CDR3 length is 15 residues. Germline V gene lookup returns CDR1 SGHTA and CDR2 FQGNSA. V lost 3 bases, J lost 5 bases, and 6 bases stayed unmatched.